One and the same sample provided the 14 T cell receptor beta chains below, sequenced in a study of blood T cell repertoires in COVID-19. Assay: immunoSEQ multiplex PCR; the TCRdb copy retains only in-frame clones and omits some. The profile shows 200,000 to 250,000 clones, roughly nine tenths of them singletons. The sample consisted of peripheral blood. The receptor set was obtained from a woman between 50 and 59 years old with acute or convalescent COVID-19.

This chain connects TRBV5-1 to TRBJ1-4, with 11 bases lining up with TRBD1. J was trimmed by 6 bases and V by 4 bases; bases with no gene match: 2. The CDR3 is 14 residues long. CDR1 is SGHRS and CDR2 is YFSETQ in the germline V gene. As DNA, the CDR3 is TGCGCCAGCAGCCAGGACAGGGGGCATGAAAAACTGTTTTTT. This codes for CASSQDRGHEKLFF. Variable domain in full (rest from reference TRBV5-1 and TRBJ1-4): KAGVTQTPRYLIKTRGQQVTLSCSPISGHRSVSWYQQTPGQGLQFLFEYFSETQRNKGNFPGRFSGRQFSNSRSEMNVSTLELGDSALYLCASSQDRGHEKLFFGSGTQLSVL.

The chain joins TRBV4-1 to TRBJ1-2, with D perhaps matching TRBD1 (6 bases). Germline-derived CDR1 and CDR2 are MGHRA and YSYEKL. This CDR3 spans 14 amino acids. The V end was cut by 0 bases, the J end by 8 bases, with 13 bases between. The CDR3 region is CASSQDGGAGGYTF. The CDR3 DNA sequence: TGCGCCAGCAGCCAAGATGGGGGGGCCGGGGGCTACACCTTC.

The V call is TRBV3-1 (or the pseudogene TRBV3-2), the J call TRBJ2-7; D not certain. The CDR3 length is 16 residues. CDR1 and CDR2 (germline): LGHDT, YNNKEL (reference sequence). V lost 2 bases and J lost 2, with 16 bases in between. The CDR3 sequence is CASSQLALRRPYEQYF. The CDR3 DNA reads as TGTGCCAGCAGCCAACTGGCCCTGAGGCGGCCCTACGAGCAGTACTTC.

V and J are TRBV7-2 and TRBJ2-3, with D perhaps TRBD2 (5 bases). V was trimmed by 3 bases and J by 7 bases, leaving 14 bases between them. This CDR3 has 14 amino acids. CDR1 is SGHTA, CDR2 FQGNSA, per germline. The DNA for the CDR3 is TGTGCCAGCAGCTTCGGACTCAGAGCATATACGCAGTATTTT. Translating it yields CASSFGLRAYTQYF.

The CDR3 DNA follows: TGTGCCAGCAGCTTAGGAGAGAACAGGAATAATGAAAAACTGTTTTTT. The encoded protein is CASSLGENRNNEKLFF. This chain uses TRBV7-2 with TRBJ1-4; TRBD1 is a possible D gene (5 bases). The ends were cut back, 1 base at V and 4 bases at J, with 13 bases in the middle. This CDR3 is 16 amino acids long. Germline V gives CDR1 SGHTA, CDR2 FQGNSA.

The chain recombines TRBV5-1 with TRBJ2-3; possible D gene TRBD2, 6 bases. V gave up 0 bases and J gave up 14 bases, with 16 bases separating them. The CDR3 sequence is 13 residues long. Germline V lookup: CDR1 SGHRS, CDR2 YFSETQ. CDR3 region: CASSLDTSQMVYF. As DNA, the CDR3 is TGCGCCAGCAGCTTGGACACTAGCCAGATGGTGTATTTT.

J is TRBJ1-1 and V is TRBV19, with TRBD1 as a possible D gene (6 bases). Per germline, CDR1 LNHDA and CDR2 SQIVND (reference sequence). This CDR3 region has 12 residues. V dropped 4 bases and J dropped 10 bases, with 13 bases sitting between them. CDR3 amino acids: CASSRQAAAAFF. DNA for the CDR3: TGTGCCAGTAGTAGACAGGCCGCGGCAGCTTTCTTT.

This clone was detected a few times. The chain couples TRBV27 to TRBJ1-1; D gene ambiguous. The CDR3 totals 14 residues. V lost 10 bases and J 1 base, leaving 16 bases between the germline ends. Germline V CDR1 and CDR2: MNHEY, SMNVEV (reference sequence). The CDR3 nucleotides read TGTGCCACCGGGCGGGCGCGATCGAACACTGAAGCTTTCTTT. This encodes CATGRARSNTEAFF.

The V and J genes are TRBV18 and TRBJ1-2; D gene unclear. CDR1 and CDR2 from the germline V gene are KGHSH and LQKENI. Trimming cost V 0 bases and J 5 bases, with 10 bases left between them. The CDR3 runs to 14 residues. DNA of the CDR3: TGTGCCAGCTCACCACCGGCTAGCGAGTATGGCTACACCTTC. Amino acid sequence: CASSPPASEYGYTF.

The chain recombines TRBV9 with TRBJ1-6; perhaps TRBD1 as D (5 bases). CDR1 is SGDLS, CDR2 YYNGEE, per germline. Trimming shortened V by 0 bases and J by 7 bases, and 11 bases separated the two germline ends. This CDR3 is built from 15 residues. The CDR3 sequence: CASSVGGDNNSPLHF. The DNA of the CDR3 is TGTGCCAGCAGCGTAGGGGGCGATAACAATTCACCCCTCCACTTT.

This CDR3 is CASSIQTGVNQPQHF. The CDR3, as DNA: TGTGCCAGTAGTATACAGACAGGGGTTAATCAGCCCCAGCATTTT. The chain couples TRBV19 to TRBJ1-5, with 8 bases lining up with TRBD1. The ends lost 2 bases at V and 4 bases at J; junction bases unmatched: 4. The CDR3 spans 15 residues. Germline assignment: CDR1 LNHDA and CDR2 SQIVND (reference sequence). The full variable domain, with the rest looked up from reference TRBV19 and TRBJ1-5, is DGGITQSPKYLFRKEGQNVTLSCEQNLNHDAMYWYRQDPGQGLRLIYYSQIVNDFQKGDIAEGYSVSREKKESFPLTVTSAQKNPTAFYLCASSIQTGVNQPQHFGDGTRLSIL.

The chain joins TRBV6-2 or TRBV6-3 to TRBJ2-5; TRBD2 matches at 7 bases. This CDR3 spans 16 amino acids. V was clipped by 5 bases and J by 5 bases; unmatched bases: 14. CDR1 is MNHEY and CDR2 is SVGEGT in the germline V gene. CDR3 residues: CASSTPPGGSGETQYF. The DNA for the CDR3 is TGTGCCAGCAGTACCCCCCCGGGGGGATCCGGGGAGACCCAGTACTTC.

The gene calls are TRBV6-5 and TRBJ1-4; 7 nucleotides match TRBD1. The V gene's germline CDR1 is MNHEY and CDR2 SVGAGI. Trimming removed 6 bases from V and 5 bases from J; junction bases left unmatched: 3. CDR3 length: 13 amino acids. CDR3 protein: CASRGQINEKLFF. The CDR3 DNA is TGTGCCAGCAGGGGACAGATCAATGAAAAACTGTTTTTT.

The V gene is TRBV19, the J gene TRBJ2-1; 9 nucleotides align to TRBD2. The V gene end was trimmed by 5 bases and the J gene end by 6 bases; junction bases not matched to a gene: 11. Germline CDR1 and CDR2: LNHDA and SQIVND (reference sequence). This CDR3 is built from 16 residues. The CDR3 DNA reads as TGTGCCAGTAGTTCCCTAGCGGGGCTGGGCGGCAATGAGCAGTTCTTC. Protein sequence: CASSSLAGLGGNEQFF. The full variable domain, in which reference TRBV19 and TRBJ2-1 provide the parts outside the CDR3, is DGGITQSPKYLFRKEGQNVTLSCEQNLNHDAMYWYRQDPGQGLRLIYYSQIVNDFQKGDIAEGYSVSREKKESFPLTVTSAQKNPTAFYLCASSSLAGLGGNEQFFGPGTRLTVL.